The 22 T cell receptor beta chains given below trace back to one sample, sequenced in a study of shared clonotypes between healthy human individuals. Profiling relied on immunoSEQ multiplex PCR, and the TCRdb table lists in-frame clones only, not all of them. This table holds some 2.3 million clones, approximately 93% found once. The sample taken for sequencing was naive CD4+ T cells from PBMCs. Subset defined: CD45RA+ positively selected. The receptors were gathered from a man younger than 35 in good health. Some clones in this sample may be carry-over from other donors' samples.

The V and J genes are TRBV5-4 and TRBJ1-1, with D hard to call. This CDR3 is built from 13 residues. The germline gives CDR1 SGHNT, CDR2 YYREEE (reference sequence). V was shortened by 4 bases and J by 6 bases, with 13 bases between the two germline ends. The CDR3 here is CASSVDRISEAFF. The CDR3 DNA sequence: TGTGCCAGCAGCGTGGACCGGATCTCTGAAGCTTTCTTT.

The genes are TRBV10-3 and TRBJ1-1, with D unresolved. This CDR3 has 13 amino acids. With 2 bases removed from V and 1 base from J, the gap between germline ends came to 5 bases. Germline V lookup: CDR1 ENHRY, CDR2 SYGVKD. The CDR3 loop is CAISEQPNTEAFF. The CDR3 DNA reads as TGTGCCATCAGTGAGCAACCGAACACTGAAGCTTTCTTT.

V is TRBV28 and J is TRBJ2-7, with 8 positions matching TRBD2. Germline CDR1 reads MDHEN; CDR2 reads SYDVKM. The V gene end was trimmed by 2 bases and the J gene end by 7 bases; junction bases not matched to a gene: 22. This CDR3 comprises 19 residues. CDR3 loop: CASSLVVGAGVPLTEEQYF. In nucleotides, the CDR3 is TGTGCCAGCAGTTTAGTGGTCGGAGCGGGAGTACCCCTAACCGAGGAGCAGTACTTC.

This chain joins TRBV9 and TRBJ1-6; D perhaps matches TRBD1 (5 bases). The CDR3 is 13 amino acids. Germline CDR1 reads SGDLS; CDR2 reads YYNGEE. The germline V and J ends were trimmed by 0 bases and 7 bases, with 5 bases remaining between them. CDR3 sequence reads: CASSVEGNSPLHF. Here the CDR3 DNA reads TGTGCCAGCAGCGTAGAGGGGAATTCACCCCTCCACTTT.

The J gene is TRBJ1-5, the V gene TRBV10-2, with D maybe TRBD1 (5 bases). Per the germline V gene, CDR1 is WSHSY and CDR2 is SAAADI. Trimming stripped 6 bases from V and 1 base from J, with 10 bases between. The CDR3 length is 14 residues. The DNA for the CDR3 is TGCGCCAGCAGCTATTGGGACAGCAATCAGCCCCAGCATTTT. Translated: CASSYWDSNQPQHF.

The rearrangement uses TRBV6-6 and TRBJ1-1; TRBD1 aligns across 8 bases. The V and J ends lost 2 bases and 4 bases, in that order; junction bases with no gene match: 3. The CDR3 totals 14 residues. Germline V gene data show CDR1 as MNHNY and CDR2 as SVGAGI (reference sequence). In DNA, the CDR3 is TGTGCCAGCAGTTACCCGACAGGGGCCACTGAAGCTTTCTTT. Residues: CASSYPTGATEAFF.

This chain joins TRBV6-5 and TRBJ1-6, with TRBD1 matching 7 bases. J gave up 10 bases and V 2 bases, and 5 bases lay outside the gene matches. The germline gives CDR1 MNHEY, CDR2 SVGAGI. The CDR3 is 14 residues long. Here the CDR3 reads CASSYNRGRSPLHF. CDR3 in DNA: TGTGCCAGCAGTTACAACAGGGGTCGATCACCCCTCCACTTT.

The chain joins TRBV2 to TRBJ1-2; TRBD1 matches at 8 bases. The germline V gene encodes CDR1 SNHLY and CDR2 FYNNEI. V lost 6 bases and J lost 4; bases outside the gene matches: 7. This CDR3 region has 14 residues. Written as DNA, the CDR3 is TGTGCCAGCAGAGAGACAGGGGCTGGCTATGGCTACACCTTC. Amino acid sequence: CASRETGAGYGYTF.

This chain connects TRBV6-6 to TRBJ2-3; no clear D gene. The V gene lost 6 bases and the J gene lost 3 bases, with 13 bases spanning the gap. Germline loops: CDR1 MNHNY, CDR2 SVGAGI (reference sequence). The CDR3 is 14 amino acids. This chain's CDR3 is CASRFEPQTDTQYF. CDR3 sequence (DNA): TGTGCCAGCAGATTCGAACCCCAAACAGATACGCAGTATTTT.

The V gene is TRBV15, the J gene TRBJ2-7; a possible D gene is TRBD1 (6 bases). Germline-derived CDR1 and CDR2 are LNHNV and YYDKDF (reference sequence). V lost 3 bases and J 0 bases, leaving 9 bases between the germline ends. This CDR3 spans 14 amino acids. CDR3 sequence (DNA): TGTGCCACCAGCAGCAGACAGGACTCCTACGAGCAGTACTTC. Translation gives CATSSRQDSYEQYF. Full variable domain (remainder filled in from reference TRBV15 and TRBJ2-7): DAMVIQNPRYQVTQFGKPVTLSCSQTLNHNVMYWYQQKSSQAPKLLFHYYDKDFNNEADTPDNFQSRRPNTSFCFLDIRSPGLGDTAMYLCATSSRQDSYEQYFGPGTRLTVT.

The chain joins TRBV28 to TRBJ2-7, with TRBD1 matching over 7 bases. Germline V gives CDR1 MDHEN, CDR2 SYDVKM. With V trimmed by 6 bases and J by 1 base, 3 bases remained unmatched. The CDR3 totals 13 residues. In DNA form, the CDR3 reads TGTGCCAGCAGCAAGACAGGGTCCTACGAGCAGTACTTC. Translating gives CASSKTGSYEQYF.

The CDR3 bases are TGTGCCAGCAGCTTAACAGGGCGGCTCTACACCTTC. Translating it yields CASSLTGRLYTF. This rearrangement joins TRBV7-9 to TRBJ1-2; tentatively, D is TRBD1 (6 bases). Germline V gives CDR1 SEHNR, CDR2 FQNEAQ (reference sequence). CDR3 length: 12 amino acids. V dropped 2 bases and J dropped 10 bases, with 11 bases sitting between them.

Details on this clone: The same CDR3 arises from other DNA sequences in this sample as well. The gene calls are TRBV7-3 and TRBJ1-1, with D maybe TRBD1 (6 bases). Germline V gives CDR1 SGHTA, CDR2 FQGTGA. Trimming pared 4 bases from V and 3 bases from J, leaving 9 bases between. The CDR3 sequence is 13 residues long. CDR3 coding DNA: TGTGCCAGCAGCTCAAACAGGGACACTGAAGCTTTCTTT. Its protein is CASSSNRDTEAFF. Variable domain in full (rest from reference TRBV7-3 and TRBJ1-1): GAGVSQTPSNKVTEKGKYVELRCDPISGHTALYWYRQSLGQGPEFLIYFQGTGAADDSGLPNDRFFAVRPEGSVSTLKIQRTERGDSAVYLCASSSNRDTEAFFGQGTRLTVV.

The chain is built from TRBV7-9 and TRBJ1-3, with TRBD1 matching 9 bases. This CDR3 contains 15 residues. J gave up 5 bases and V 5 bases, and 7 bases lay outside the gene matches. Per the germline V gene, CDR1 is SEHNR and CDR2 is FQNEAQ (reference sequence). In DNA, the CDR3 is TGTGCCAGCAGCCAAACAGGGGGCGAGAGAAACACCATATATTTT. Translated: CASSQTGGERNTIYF. Combining the CDR3 with reference TRBV7-9 and TRBJ1-3 gives the whole variable domain DTGVSQNPRHKITKRGQNVTFRCDPISEHNRLYWYRQTLGQGPEFLTYFQNEAQLEKSRLLSDRFSAERPKGSFSTLEIQRTEQGDSAMYLCASSQTGGERNTIYFGEGSWLTVV.

This chain connects TRBV2 to TRBJ2-2; TRBD1 is a possible D gene (6 bases). The germline gives CDR1 SNHLY, CDR2 FYNNEI. V lost 10 bases and J 4 bases, leaving 13 bases between the germline ends. This CDR3 is built from 13 residues. As DNA, the CDR3 is TGTGCCAATACAGGGCCCAGCACCGGGGAGCTGTTTTTT. It is translated as CANTGPSTGELFF.

The chain couples TRBV29-1 to TRBJ1-4; D remains unclear. Looked up from germline, CDR1 is SQVTM and CDR2 is ANQGSEA. This CDR3 comprises 14 residues. The V and J ends lost 7 bases and 3 bases respectively, with 15 bases between them. CDR3 loop: CSAHDALANEKLFF. Written as DNA, the CDR3 is TGCAGCGCTCACGACGCGCTTGCTAATGAAAAACTGTTTTTT.

This chain uses TRBV18 with TRBJ2-1, with 7 nucleotides matching TRBD1. V was clipped by 4 bases and J by 6 bases; unmatched bases: 9. Germline-derived CDR1 and CDR2 are KGHSH and LQKENI. This CDR3 is built from 15 residues. CDR3 protein: CASSRRQGVSNEQFF. CDR3 DNA sequence: TGTGCCAGCTCACGAAGACAGGGTGTAAGCAATGAGCAGTTCTTC.

This clone was counted a single time. V and J are TRBV5-1 and TRBJ2-7; D not certain. Germline loops: CDR1 SGHRS, CDR2 YFSETQ. Between the trimmed V and J ends, which lost 7 bases and 6 bases, there was a span of 20 bases. CDR3 length equals 14 residues. CDR3 nucleotides: TGCGCCAGCGCAACACAAGCAGAGGTTTTCGAGCAGTACTTC. Protein product: CASATQAEVFEQYF.

With regard to this clone: A much larger clone lies a single base off, so this may be a read error. The sample holds other DNA sequences that translate to the same CDR3. This rearrangement joins TRBV5-1 to TRBJ2-7; D is ambiguous. CDR1 and CDR2 from the germline V gene are SGHRS and YFSETQ. The CDR3 loop spans 11 amino acids. Trimming left V 3 bases short and J 2 bases short, with 3 bases between. CDR3 nucleotide sequence: TGCGCCAGCAGCTCCGCCTACGAGCAGTACTTC. Residues: CASSSAYEQYF.

This rearrangement joins TRBV14 to TRBJ1-2; 8 bases agree with TRBD1. V shed 4 bases, J shed 5 bases, and the junction held 12 bases outside the gene matches. The CDR3 extends over 16 amino acids. Germline CDR1 is SGHDN and CDR2 is FVKESK. In DNA form, the CDR3 reads TGTGCCAGCAGCCCGAGACAGGGGCCGGGGTTATATGGCTACACCTTC. Translated, it gives CASSPRQGPGLYGYTF.

The rearrangement uses TRBV5-1 and TRBJ1-1, with 7 bases aligning to TRBD1. After removal of 4 bases from V and 9 bases from J, the junction contained 6 bases not matched to a gene. CDR1 SGHRS and CDR2 YFSETQ come from the germline V gene. This CDR3 contains 12 residues. CDR3 sequence (DNA): TGCGCCAGCAGCACCGGGGACAGCCAAGCTTTCTTT. Amino acids: CASSTGDSQAFF. Full variable domain (rest looked up from reference TRBV5-1 and TRBJ1-1): KAGVTQTPRYLIKTRGQQVTLSCSPISGHRSVSWYQQTPGQGLQFLFEYFSETQRNKGNFPGRFSGRQFSNSRSEMNVSTLELGDSALYLCASSTGDSQAFFGQGTRLTVV.

V and J are TRBV27 and TRBJ2-7; 7 bases are a match to TRBD1. The CDR3 totals 14 residues. Germline-derived CDR1 and CDR2 are MNHEY and SMNVEV (reference sequence). The V segment lost 5 bases and the J segment 9 bases; nucleotides outside the gene matches: 13. The DNA of the CDR3 is TGTGCCAGCAGTCCCCAGGGGGTTCCCTGGGCGCAGTACTTC. Translated, it gives CASSPQGVPWAQYF.